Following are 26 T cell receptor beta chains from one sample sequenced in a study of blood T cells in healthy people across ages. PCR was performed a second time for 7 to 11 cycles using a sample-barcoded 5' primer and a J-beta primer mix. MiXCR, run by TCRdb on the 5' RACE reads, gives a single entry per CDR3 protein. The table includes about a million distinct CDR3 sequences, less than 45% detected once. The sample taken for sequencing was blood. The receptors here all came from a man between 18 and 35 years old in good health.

CDR3 nucleotides: TGCGCCAGCAGCTTGGAAGGGGGCCCCACCTCCTACAATGAGCAGTACTTC. Encoded protein: CASSLEGGPTSYNEQYF. The chain uses TRBV5-1 and TRBJ2-1, with 7 bases identical to TRBD1. The J call may be incorrect, as the DNA end agrees better with TRBJ2-7. CDR1 and CDR2 (germline): SGHRS, YFSETQ. The CDR3 is 17 residues long.

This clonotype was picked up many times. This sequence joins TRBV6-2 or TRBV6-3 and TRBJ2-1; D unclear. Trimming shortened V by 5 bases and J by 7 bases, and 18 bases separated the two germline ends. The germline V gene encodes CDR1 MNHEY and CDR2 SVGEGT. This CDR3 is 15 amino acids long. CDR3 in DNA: TGTGCCAGCAGTGAGCCATTGGTTCCGCGGAATGAGCAGTTCTTC. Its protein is CASSEPLVPRNEQFF.

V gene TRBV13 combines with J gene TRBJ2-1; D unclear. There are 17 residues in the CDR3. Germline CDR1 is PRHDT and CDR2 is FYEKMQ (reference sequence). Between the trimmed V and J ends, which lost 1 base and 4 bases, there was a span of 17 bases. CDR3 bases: TGTGCCAGCAGCTTAGAGTCCCGTTACAGTACTTACAATGAGCAGTTCTTC. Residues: CASSLESRYSTYNEQFF. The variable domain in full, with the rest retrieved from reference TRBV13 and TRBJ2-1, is AAGVIQSPRHLIKEKRETATLKCYPIPRHDTVYWYQQGPGQDPQFLISFYEKMQSDKGSIPDRFSAQQFSDYHSELNMSSLELGDSALYFCASSLESRYSTYNEQFFGPGTRLTVL.

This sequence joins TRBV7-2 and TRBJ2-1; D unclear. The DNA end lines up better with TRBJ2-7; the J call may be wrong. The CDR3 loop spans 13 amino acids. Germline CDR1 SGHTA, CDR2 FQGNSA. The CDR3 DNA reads TGTGCCAGCAGCTTATACGTAAGGATCGAGCAGTACTTC. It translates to CASSLYVRIEQYF.

DNA of the CDR3: TGTGCCAGCAGTTTATCGGCGGGGGACACTGAAGCTTTCTTT. Protein: CASSLSAGDTEAFF. V gene TRBV12-3 or TRBV12-4 combines with J gene TRBJ1-1, with D maybe TRBD1 (5 bases). Trimming shortened V by 2 bases and J by 3 bases, and 10 bases separated the two germline ends. The CDR3 has 14 amino acids.

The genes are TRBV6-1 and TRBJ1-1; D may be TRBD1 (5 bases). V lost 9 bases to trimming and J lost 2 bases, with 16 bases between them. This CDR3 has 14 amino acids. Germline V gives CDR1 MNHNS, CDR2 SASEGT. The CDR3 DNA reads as TGTGCCAGTCAAAACCGGGACTTCAACACTGAAGCTTTCTTT. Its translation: CASQNRDFNTEAFF.

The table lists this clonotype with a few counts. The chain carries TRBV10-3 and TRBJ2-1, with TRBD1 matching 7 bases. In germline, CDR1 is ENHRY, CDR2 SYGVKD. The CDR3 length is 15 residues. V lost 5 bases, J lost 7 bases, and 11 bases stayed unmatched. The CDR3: CAISRSLQGQNEQFF. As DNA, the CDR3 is TGTGCCATCAGTCGATCTCTACAGGGGCAGAATGAGCAGTTCTTC.

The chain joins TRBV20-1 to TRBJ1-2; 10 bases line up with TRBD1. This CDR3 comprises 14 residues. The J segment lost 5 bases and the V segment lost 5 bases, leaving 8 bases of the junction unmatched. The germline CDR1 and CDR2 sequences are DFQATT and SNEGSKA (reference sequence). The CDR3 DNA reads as TGCAGTGCTGAGAGGACAGGGGGAAAATATGGCTACACCTTC. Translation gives CSAERTGGKYGYTF.

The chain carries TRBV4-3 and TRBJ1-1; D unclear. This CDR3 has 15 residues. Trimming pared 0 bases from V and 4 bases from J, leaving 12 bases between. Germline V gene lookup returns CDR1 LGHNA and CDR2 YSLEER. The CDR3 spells CASSQDRGFGTEAFF. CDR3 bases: TGCGCCAGCAGCCAAGATCGAGGGTTCGGCACTGAAGCTTTCTTT.

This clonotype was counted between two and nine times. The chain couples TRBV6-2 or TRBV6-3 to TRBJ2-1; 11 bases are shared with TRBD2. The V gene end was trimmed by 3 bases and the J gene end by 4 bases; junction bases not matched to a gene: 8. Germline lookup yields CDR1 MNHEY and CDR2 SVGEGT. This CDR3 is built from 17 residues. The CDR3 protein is CASSYDSGGAFYNEQFF. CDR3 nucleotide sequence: TGTGCCAGCAGTTATGATAGCGGGGGGGCCTTTTACAATGAGCAGTTCTTC.

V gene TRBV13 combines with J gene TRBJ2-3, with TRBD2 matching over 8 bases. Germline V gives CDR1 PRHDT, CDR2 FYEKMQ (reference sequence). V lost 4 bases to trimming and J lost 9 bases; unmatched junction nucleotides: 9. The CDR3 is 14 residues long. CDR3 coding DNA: TGTGCCAGCAGCTCAGCGGGGGCCCGGCTGACGCAGTATTTT. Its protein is CASSSAGARLTQYF.

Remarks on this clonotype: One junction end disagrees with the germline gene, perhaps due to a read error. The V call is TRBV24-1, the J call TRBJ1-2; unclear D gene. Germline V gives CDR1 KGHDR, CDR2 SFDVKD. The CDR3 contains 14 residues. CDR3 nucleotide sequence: TGTGCCACCGGTGATTCGACACCAACGGGCGGCTACACCTTC. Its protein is CATGDSTPTGGYTF.

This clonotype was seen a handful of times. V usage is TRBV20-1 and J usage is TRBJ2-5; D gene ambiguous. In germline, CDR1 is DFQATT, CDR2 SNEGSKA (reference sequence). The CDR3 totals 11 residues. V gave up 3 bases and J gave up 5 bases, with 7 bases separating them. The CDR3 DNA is TGCAGTGCTAGTTGGGTCGAGACCCAGTACTTC. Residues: CSASWVETQYF.

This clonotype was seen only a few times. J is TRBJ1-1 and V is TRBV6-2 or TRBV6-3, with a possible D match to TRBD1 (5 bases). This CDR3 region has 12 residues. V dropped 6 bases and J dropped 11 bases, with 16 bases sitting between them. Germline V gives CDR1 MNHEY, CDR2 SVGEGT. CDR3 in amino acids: CASRNPGTRAFF. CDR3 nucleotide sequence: TGTGCCAGCAGAAACCCCGGGACCAGGGCTTTCTTT.

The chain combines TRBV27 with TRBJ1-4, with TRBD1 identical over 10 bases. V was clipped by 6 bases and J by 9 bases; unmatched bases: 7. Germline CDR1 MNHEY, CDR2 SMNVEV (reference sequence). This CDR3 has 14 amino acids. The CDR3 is CASSKDRGFKKLFF. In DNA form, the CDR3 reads TGTGCCAGCAGCAAGGACAGGGGGTTTAAAAAACTGTTTTTT.

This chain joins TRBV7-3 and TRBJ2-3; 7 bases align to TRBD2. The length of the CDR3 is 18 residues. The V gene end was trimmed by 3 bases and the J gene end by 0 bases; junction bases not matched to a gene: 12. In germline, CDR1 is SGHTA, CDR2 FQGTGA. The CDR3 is CASSLRSGDPTSTDTQYF. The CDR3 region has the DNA TGTGCCAGCAGCTTGAGGAGCGGGGACCCAACTAGCACAGATACGCAGTATTTT.

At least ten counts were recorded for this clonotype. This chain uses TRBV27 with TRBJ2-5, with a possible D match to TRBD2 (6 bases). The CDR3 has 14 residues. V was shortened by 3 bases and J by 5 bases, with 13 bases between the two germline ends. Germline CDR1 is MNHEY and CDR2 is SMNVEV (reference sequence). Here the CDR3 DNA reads TGTGCCAGCAGTTTGGGGCAGGGAGGCGAGACCCAGTACTTC. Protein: CASSLGQGGETQYF.

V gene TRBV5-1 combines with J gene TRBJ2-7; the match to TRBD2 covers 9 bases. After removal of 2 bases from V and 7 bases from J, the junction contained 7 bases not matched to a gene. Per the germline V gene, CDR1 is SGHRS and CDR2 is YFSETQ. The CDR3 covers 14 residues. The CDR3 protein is CASSFFSGGSEQYF. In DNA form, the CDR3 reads TGCGCCAGCAGCTTCTTTAGCGGGGGCAGTGAGCAGTACTTC.

The CDR3 DNA reads as TGTGCCAGCAGCCCAGGGACAGGGGGCGCAAATGAAAAACTGTTTTTT. Protein product: CASSPGTGGANEKLFF. The chain carries TRBV7-2 and TRBJ1-4; 12 bases line up with TRBD1. Looked up from germline, CDR1 is SGHTA and CDR2 is FQGNSA. Trimming cost V 5 bases and J 5 bases; bases outside gene matches: 6. This CDR3 comprises 16 residues.

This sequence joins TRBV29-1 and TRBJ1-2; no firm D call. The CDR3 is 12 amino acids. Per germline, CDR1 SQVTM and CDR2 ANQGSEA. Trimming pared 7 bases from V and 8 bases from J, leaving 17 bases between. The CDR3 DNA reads TGCAGCGCTCCCGAGTCCGGCCCCGGCTACACCTTC. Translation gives CSAPESGPGYTF.

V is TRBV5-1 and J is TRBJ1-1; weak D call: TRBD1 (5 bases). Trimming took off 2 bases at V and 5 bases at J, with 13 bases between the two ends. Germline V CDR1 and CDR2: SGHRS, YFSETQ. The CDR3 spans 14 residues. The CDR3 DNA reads TGCGCCAGCAGCTTCGGGGGAGAAGGGACTGAAGCTTTCTTT. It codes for CASSFGGEGTEAFF.

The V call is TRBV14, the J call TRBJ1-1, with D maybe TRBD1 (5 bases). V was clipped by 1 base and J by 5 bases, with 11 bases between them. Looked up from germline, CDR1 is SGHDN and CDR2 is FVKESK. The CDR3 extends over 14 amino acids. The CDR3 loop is CASSQVPGKTEAFF. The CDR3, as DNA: TGTGCCAGCAGCCAAGTCCCAGGGAAAACTGAAGCTTTCTTT.

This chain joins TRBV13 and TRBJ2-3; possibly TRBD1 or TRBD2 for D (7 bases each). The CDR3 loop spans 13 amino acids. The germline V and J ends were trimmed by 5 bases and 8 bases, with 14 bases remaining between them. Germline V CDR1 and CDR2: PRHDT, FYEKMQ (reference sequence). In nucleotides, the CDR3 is TGTGCCAGCAGCCAGGGGGGGCTTGGTACGCAGTATTTT. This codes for CASSQGGLGTQYF.

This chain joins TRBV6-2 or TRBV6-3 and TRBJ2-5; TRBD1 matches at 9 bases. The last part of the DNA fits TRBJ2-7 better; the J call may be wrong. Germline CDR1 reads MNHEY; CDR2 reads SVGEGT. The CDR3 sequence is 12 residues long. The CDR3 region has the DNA TGTGCCTGCTGGGACAGGGACCACGAGCAGTACTTC. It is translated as CACWDRDHEQYF.

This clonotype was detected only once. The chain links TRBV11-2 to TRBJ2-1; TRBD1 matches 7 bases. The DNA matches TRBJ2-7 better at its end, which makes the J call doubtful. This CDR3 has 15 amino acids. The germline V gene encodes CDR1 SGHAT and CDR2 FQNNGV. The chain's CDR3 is CASSSRQGSYNEQYF. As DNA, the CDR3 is TGTGCCAGCAGCTCCCGACAGGGATCCTACAATGAGCAGTACTTC.

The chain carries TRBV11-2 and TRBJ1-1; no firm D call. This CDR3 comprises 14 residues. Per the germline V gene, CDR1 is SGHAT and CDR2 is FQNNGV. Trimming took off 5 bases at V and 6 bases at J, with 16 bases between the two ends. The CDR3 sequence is CASSPRYGRAEAFF. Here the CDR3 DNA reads TGTGCCAGCAGCCCGCGATATGGTAGAGCTGAAGCTTTCTTT.